What follows are 24 T cell receptor beta chains derived from one specimen sequenced in a study of STAT3 mutations in large granular lymphocyte leukemia. Overall study findings and caveats: Every T-LGLL patient had at least one immunodominant TCRbeta clonotype.

No antigen has been identified for these receptors. The repertoire was sequenced with immunoSEQ multiplex PCR; TCRdb's copy has only in-frame clones and lacks some. The table records roughly 25,000 clones, approximately 94% of them present only once. The sample comprised peripheral blood mononuclear cells. These receptors were taken from a man aged 40-50 years with T-cell large granular lymphocyte leukemia. Some clones in this sample may be carry-over from other donors' samples.

The chain carries TRBV29-1 and TRBJ2-7; the D gene is possibly TRBD2 (5 bases). V was clipped by 2 bases and J by 0 bases, with 11 bases between them. Per germline, CDR1 SQVTM and CDR2 ANQGSEA. The CDR3 totals 14 residues. The chain's CDR3 is CSVESSGSSYEQYF. The CDR3 DNA follows: TGCAGCGTTGAATCGTCGGGGAGCTCCTACGAGCAGTACTTC.

V and J are TRBV5-4 and TRBJ2-7; 14 nucleotides line up with TRBD2. The CDR3 is 17 residues long. J lost 3 bases, V lost 2 bases, and 7 bases had no gene match. Germline-derived CDR1 and CDR2 are SGHNT and YYREEE (reference sequence). For the CDR3, the DNA is TGTGCCAGCAGCTTAGGACTAGCGGGGGGCTCCTTCTACGAGCAGTACTTC. This sequence encodes CASSLGLAGGSFYEQYF. The complete variable domain, with remaining parts taken from reference TRBV5-4 and TRBJ2-7, reads ETGVTQSPTHLIKTRGQQVTLRCSSQSGHNTVSWYQQALGQGPQFIFQYYREEENGRGNFPPRFSGLQFPNYSSELNVNALELDDSALYLCASSLGLAGGSFYEQYFGPGTRLTVT.

The chain recombines TRBV7-9 with TRBJ1-3; possibly TRBD1 for D (5 bases). Germline values: CDR1 SEHNR, CDR2 FQNEAQ (reference sequence). This CDR3 is built from 16 residues. Trimming left V 1 base short and J 3 bases short, with 13 bases between. For the CDR3, the DNA is TGTGCCAGCAGCTTAGGGGGAGGGACCGGTGGAAACACCATATATTTT. Translated, it gives CASSLGGGTGGNTIYF.

The J gene is TRBJ1-2, the V gene TRBV28, with D perhaps TRBD1 (5 bases). This CDR3 is 13 amino acids long. Looked up from germline, CDR1 is MDHEN and CDR2 is SYDVKM. With 4 bases removed from V and 5 bases from J, the gap between germline ends came to 11 bases. CDR3 in amino acids: CASSSGLTYGYTF. CDR3 in DNA: TGTGCCAGCAGTTCGGGACTTACTTATGGCTACACCTTC.

CDR3 sequence reads: CASSLAGWGGETQYF. CDR3 DNA sequence: TGTGCCAGCAGCTTAGCTGGTTGGGGGGGAGAGACCCAGTACTTC. This chain links TRBV7-9 with TRBJ2-5, with 7 nucleotides matching TRBD2. Germline V gene data show CDR1 as SEHNR and CDR2 as FQNEAQ (reference sequence). This CDR3 is built from 15 residues. Losses at the gene ends were 0 bases for V and 4 bases for J; bases not matched to a gene: 5.

The V gene is TRBV4-3, the J gene TRBJ2-3, with D perhaps given as TRBD1 or TRBD2 (6 bases each). Germline V gives CDR1 LGHNA, CDR2 YSLEER. The length of the CDR3 is 13 residues. The V gene lost 0 bases and the J gene lost 9 bases, with 10 bases spanning the gap. As DNA, the CDR3 is TGCGCCAGCAGCCAAGAGGGGGCGGGGACGCAGTATTTT. It codes for CASSQEGAGTQYF.

The J gene is TRBJ1-3, the V gene TRBV19; 12 bases agree with TRBD1. V shed 3 bases, J shed 4 bases, and the junction held 7 bases outside the gene matches. Germline V CDR1 and CDR2: LNHDA, SQIVND (reference sequence). The CDR3 consists of 17 residues. The CDR3 DNA is TGTGCCAGTAGTATCCGGGACAGGGGGCATGCCGGAAACACCATATATTTT. Translated: CASSIRDRGHAGNTIYF.

The chain carries TRBV5-5 and TRBJ1-6; possible D gene TRBD1, 5 bases. CDR3 size: 15 residues. The germline CDR1 and CDR2 sequences are SGHKS and YYEKEE (reference sequence). V was shortened by 3 bases and J by 0 bases, with 7 bases between the two germline ends. The CDR3 is CASSWGLSYNSPLHF. DNA of the CDR3: TGTGCCAGCAGCTGGGGCCTCTCCTATAATTCACCCCTCCACTTT.

V and J are TRBV4-1 and TRBJ1-6; 7 bases fit TRBD1. Looked up from germline, CDR1 is MGHRA and CDR2 is YSYEKL. Trimming at V came to 0 bases and at J to 7 bases, leaving 3 bases not matched to a gene. CDR3 length: 15 residues. CDR3 residues: CASSQEGQDNSPLHF. For the CDR3, the DNA is TGCGCCAGCAGCCAAGAAGGACAGGACAATTCACCCCTCCACTTT.

The CDR3 nucleotides are TGTGCCAGCAGCCCCTTGGCGGGGAACACAGATACGCAGTATTTT. Its protein product is CASSPLAGNTDTQYF. The V call is TRBV7-6, the J call TRBJ2-3, with TRBD2 as a possible D gene (6 bases). The germline V gene encodes CDR1 SGHVS and CDR2 FNYEAQ. Trimming removed 5 bases from V and 2 bases from J, with 14 bases in between. The CDR3 is 15 amino acids.

This chain connects TRBV7-9 to TRBJ1-1; tentative D call: TRBD1 (5 bases). This CDR3 has 15 residues. Trimming pared 0 bases from V and 2 bases from J, leaving 10 bases between. The germline V gene has CDR1 SEHNR and CDR2 FQNEAQ (reference sequence). CDR3 bases: TGTGCCAGCAGCTTAGCGTCGGGACTTAACACTGAAGCTTTCTTT. It encodes CASSLASGLNTEAFF. Filled out from reference TRBV7-9 and TRBJ1-1, the complete variable domain reads DTGVSQNPRHKITKRGQNVTFRCDPISEHNRLYWYRQTLGQGPEFLTYFQNEAQLEKSRLLSDRFSAERPKGSFSTLEIQRTEQGDSAMYLCASSLASGLNTEAFFGQGTRLTVV.

This chain joins TRBV28 and TRBJ1-2; D is uncertain. This CDR3 has 13 amino acids. CDR1 is MDHEN, CDR2 SYDVKM, per germline. V lost 6 bases and J 0 bases, leaving 8 bases between the germline ends. In DNA, the CDR3 is TGTGCCAGCAGAGCCAGAGCTAACTATGGCTACACCTTC. It yields the protein CASRARANYGYTF.

This clone was seen once. The chain uses TRBV6-5 and TRBJ2-1, with D unclear. The CDR3 sequence is 14 residues long. Per the germline V gene, CDR1 is MNHEY and CDR2 is SVGAGI. The V end lost 0 bases, the J end lost 3 bases, and 6 bases lay between the germline ends. CDR3 nucleotide sequence: TGTGCCAGCAGTTACTCGTACAGCTACAATGAGCAGTTCTTC. This gives the protein CASSYSYSYNEQFF.

The J gene is TRBJ2-7, the V gene TRBV7-9; TRBD1 aligns across 10 bases. Germline CDR1 reads SEHNR; CDR2 reads FQNEAQ (reference sequence). CDR3 length: 16 residues. J was trimmed by 4 bases and V by 5 bases; bases with no gene match: 11. The CDR3 is CASSQPIRDRGYEQYF. The CDR3 DNA follows: TGTGCCAGCAGCCAACCTATCCGGGACAGGGGTTACGAGCAGTACTTC.

The chain couples TRBV27 to TRBJ1-1; 7 bases are a match to TRBD1. Looked up from germline, CDR1 is MNHEY and CDR2 is SMNVEV (reference sequence). The V and J ends lost 4 bases and 0 bases, in that order; junction bases with no gene match: 2. The CDR3 is 14 residues long. CDR3 DNA sequence: TGTGCCAGCAGTTCCGGACAGGTGAACACTGAAGCTTTCTTT. This encodes CASSSGQVNTEAFF.

This clone was recorded once. The rearrangement links TRBV6-5 to TRBJ2-4, with a weak D call TRBD1 (5 bases). The CDR3 has 12 amino acids. Between the trimmed V and J ends, which lost 6 bases and 15 bases, there was a span of 18 bases. Germline V gives CDR1 MNHEY, CDR2 SVGAGI. The CDR3 loop is CASRTSTGLAYF. CDR3 coding DNA: TGTGCCAGCAGGACCTCAACAGGATTAGCGTACTTC.

This CDR3 reads CASSPPLGSGYTF. CDR3 DNA sequence: TGTGCCAGCTCACCACCGCTTGGGAGTGGCTACACCTTC. The chain uses TRBV18 and TRBJ1-2; D call uncertain. The V gene's germline CDR1 is KGHSH and CDR2 LQKENI. The V end was cut by 0 bases, the J end by 7 bases, with 9 bases between. The CDR3 consists of 13 residues.

The rearrangement uses TRBV30 and TRBJ1-1; D remains unclear. The CDR3 covers 13 residues. Germline CDR1 is GTSNPN and CDR2 is SVGIG (reference sequence). V was pared by 1 base and J by 1 base, with 7 bases between. The CDR3: CAWSELWNTEAFF. DNA of the CDR3: TGTGCCTGGAGTGAGCTCTGGAACACTGAAGCTTTCTTT.

J is TRBJ1-1 and V is TRBV19; tentative D call: TRBD1 (6 bases). V was pared by 1 base and J by 5 bases, with 11 bases between. Per the germline V gene, CDR1 is LNHDA and CDR2 is SQIVND (reference sequence). The CDR3 extends over 14 amino acids. In nucleotides, the CDR3 is TGTGCCAGTAGTATAGCAGGGGCGCTGACTGAAGCTTTCTTT. Translating it yields CASSIAGALTEAFF.

V usage is TRBV19 and J usage is TRBJ2-3; D is undetermined. The V and J ends lost 5 bases and 0 bases respectively, with 9 bases between them. The CDR3 spans 14 residues. The V gene's germline CDR1 is LNHDA and CDR2 SQIVND (reference sequence). In nucleotides, the CDR3 is TGTGCCAGTAGTCTGGGCTCTAGCACAGATACGCAGTATTTT. It is translated as CASSLGSSTDTQYF.

This chain uses TRBV30 with TRBJ1-1, with D maybe TRBD1 (6 bases). The germline V gene encodes CDR1 GTSNPN and CDR2 SVGIG (reference sequence). The V end was cut by 2 bases, the J end by 0 bases, with 16 bases between. This CDR3 has 16 residues. CDR3 coding DNA: TGTGCCTGGAGTTCCGGGGGACAAGGCCTGAACACTGAAGCTTTCTTT. Its translation is CAWSSGGQGLNTEAFF.

The chain's CDR3 is CASNRGNYGYTF. Here the CDR3 DNA reads TGTGCCAGCAATCGCGGGAACTATGGCTACACCTTC. The chain couples TRBV6-5 to TRBJ1-2; D is uncertain. The CDR3 length is 12 residues. V gave up 7 bases and J gave up 2 bases, with 8 bases separating them. Germline CDR1 MNHEY, CDR2 SVGAGI.

This rearrangement joins TRBV10-2 to TRBJ1-1; D might be TRBD1 (6 bases). The germline CDR1 and CDR2 sequences are WSHSY and SAAADI. The CDR3 has 15 amino acids. Trimming left V 7 bases short and J 1 base short, with 16 bases between. CDR3 bases: TGCGCCAGCAAGATCGGTTCGACAGGGAACACTGAAGCTTTCTTT. It translates to CASKIGSTGNTEAFF.

The J gene is TRBJ2-3, the V gene TRBV7-9; 9 bases are shared with TRBD2. Germline V gene lookup returns CDR1 SEHNR and CDR2 FQNEAQ (reference sequence). The junction had 4 bases not matched to a gene; V was cut back by 11 bases and J by 1 base. The CDR3 spans 13 residues. The CDR3 sequence: CAGASGGTDTQYF. Here the CDR3 DNA reads TGTGCCGGCGCTAGCGGGGGCACAGATACGCAGTATTTT.